This is a list of T cell receptor gamma chains from one sample in a study of Vδ1+ human thymocytes. TCRdb used CATT to re-call clones from the multiplex PCR reads. The table includes 8,000 to 9,000 gamma-chain clones, 55% to 60% detected once. Source material: Vdelta1+ gamma-delta thymocytes from the thymus. The source is a girl in the first two years of life who had congenital heart surgery. Each CDR3 is given with its conserved first and last residue. Some rows mark clone size as missing; the rest say once, few, many or name a class of expanded clone.

few	TRGV8	TRGJ1/TRGJ2	TGTGCCACCTGGGATACCGTTGCTTATAAGAAACTCTTT	CATWDTVAYKKLF
-	TRGV9	TRGJ1/TRGJ2	TGTGCCTTGTGGGACTCGAATTATTATAAGAAACTCTTT	CALWDSNYYKKLF
-	TRGV5	TRGJ1/TRGJ2	TGTGCCACCTGGGACAAGGGTTATTATAAGAAACTCTTT	CATWDKGYYKKLF
-	TRGV3	TRGJP1	TGTGCCACCTGGGACAGGCACTCCACTGGTTGGTTCAAGATATTT	CATWDRHSTGWFKIF
-	TRGV2	TRGJ1/TRGJ2	TGTGCCACCTGGGACGGCCGAGGTGGTTATAAGAAACTCTTT	CATWDGRGGYKKLF
-	TRGV2	TRGJ1/TRGJ2	TGTGCCACCTGGGACGGGCGAGTGGGTTATAAGAAACTCTTT	CATWDGRVGYKKLF
few	TRGV9	TRGJ1/TRGJ2	TGTGCCTTGTGGGAGCGTACTAAGAAACTCTTT	CALWERTKKLF
few	TRGV2	TRGJ1/TRGJ2	TGTGCCACCTGGAGGGGGTATAAGAAACTCTTT	CATWRGYKKLF
few	TRGV8	TRGJ1/TRGJ2	TGTGCCACCTGGGATAAAGCGAAACTCTTT	CATWDKAKLF
few	TRGV2	TRGJ1/TRGJ2	TGTGCCACCTGGGACATTGGGAAACTCTTT	CATWDIGKLF
-	TRGV4	TRGJP2	TGTGCCACCTGGATCAGACGGGGTAGTGATTGGATCAAGACGTTT	CATWIRRGSDWIKTF
-	TRGV3	TRGJ1/TRGJ2	TGTGCCACCTGGGACAGGCCGGGGAATAAGAAACTCTTT	CATWDRPGNKKLF
few	TRGV3	TRGJ1/TRGJ2	TGTGCCACCTGGGACAGGCAAAGATATAAGAAACTCTTT	CATWDRQRYKKLF